This TCR beta chain appears in the sequencing data of a study of blood T cell repertoires in COVID-19. The table came from immunoSEQ multiplex PCR; TCRdb's copy has only in-frame clones and leaves some out. The top ten hold 0.99% of the sample, which has 150,000 to 200,000 clones, more than 85% seen once. V was cut by 7 bases and J by 7 bases, with 10 bases left in between. CDR3 length: 12 amino acids. This sequence was found in a man aged 18-30 years with acute or convalescent COVID-19. Input material: peripheral blood. V gene TRBV12-3 or TRBV12-4 combines with J gene TRBJ1-4; D is unclear. The CDR3 DNA reads as TGTGCCAGCACAGTCCATGGTGAAAAACTGTTTTTT. It yields the protein CASTVHGEKLFF.